Reported below is one TCR beta chain. This entry is derived from a study of blood T cell repertoires in COVID-19. Study context: The study drew acute and convalescent COVID-19 samples from the United States, Italy and Spain. In each case, the material was cDNA or gDNA derived from T cells, B-cell-depleted T cells, or PBMCs.

Trimming removed 6 bases from V and 4 bases from J, with 13 bases in between. The V gene's germline CDR1 is LGHDT and CDR2 YNNKEL (reference sequence). The CDR3 is made up of 14 amino acids. Profiled with immunoSEQ multiplex PCR; TCRdb holds only in-frame clones, not every one. The sample contains hundreds of thousands of clones, 86% of which appear only once. This clonotype was sampled from a woman in her 30s with active or convalescent COVID-19. The rearrangement links TRBV3-1 (or the pseudogene TRBV3-2) to TRBJ1-5; a possible D gene is TRBD1 (5 bases). Specimen: peripheral blood. CDR3 sequence reads: CASSYGGRNQPQHF. CDR3 nucleotides: TGTGCCAGCAGTTATGGGGGGAGGAATCAGCCCCAGCATTTT.